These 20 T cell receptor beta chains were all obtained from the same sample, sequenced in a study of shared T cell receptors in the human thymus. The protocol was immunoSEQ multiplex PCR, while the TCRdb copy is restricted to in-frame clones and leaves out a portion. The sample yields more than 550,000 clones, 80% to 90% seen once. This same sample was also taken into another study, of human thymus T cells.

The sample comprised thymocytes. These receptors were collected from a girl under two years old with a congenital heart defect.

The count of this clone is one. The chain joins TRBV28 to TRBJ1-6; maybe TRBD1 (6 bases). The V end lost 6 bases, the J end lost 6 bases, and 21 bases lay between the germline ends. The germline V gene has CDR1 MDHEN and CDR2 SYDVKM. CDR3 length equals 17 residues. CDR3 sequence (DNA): TGTGCCAGCAGACAAAACGGCGGACAGTTAAGTAATTCACCCCTCCACTTT. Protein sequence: CASRQNGGQLSNSPLHF. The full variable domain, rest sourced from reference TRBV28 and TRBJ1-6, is DVKVTQSSRYLVKRTGEKVFLECVQDMDHENMFWYRQDPGLGLRLIYFSYDVKMKEKGDIPEGYSVSREKKERFSLILESASTNQTSMYLCASRQNGGQLSNSPLHFGNGTRLTVT.

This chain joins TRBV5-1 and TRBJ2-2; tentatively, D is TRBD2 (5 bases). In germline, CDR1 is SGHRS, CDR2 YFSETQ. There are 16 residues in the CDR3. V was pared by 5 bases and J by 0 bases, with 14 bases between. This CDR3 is CASSIRGGTNTGELFF. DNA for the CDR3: TGCGCCAGCAGTATCCGCGGAGGCACGAACACCGGGGAGCTGTTTTTT.

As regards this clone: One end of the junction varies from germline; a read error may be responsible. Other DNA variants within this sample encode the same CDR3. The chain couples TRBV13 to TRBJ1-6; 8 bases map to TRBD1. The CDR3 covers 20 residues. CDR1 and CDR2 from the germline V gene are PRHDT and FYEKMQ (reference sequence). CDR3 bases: TGTGCCAGCAGCTTATCGGGTAGGGACAGGCCGAGCTCCTATAATTCCCCCCTCCACTTT. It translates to CASSLSGRDRPSSYNSPLHF.

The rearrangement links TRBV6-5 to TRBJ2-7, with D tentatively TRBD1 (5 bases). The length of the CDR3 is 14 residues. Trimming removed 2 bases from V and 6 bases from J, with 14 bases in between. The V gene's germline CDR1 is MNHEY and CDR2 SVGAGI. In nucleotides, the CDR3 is TGTGCCAGCAGTTACCTGATAGGGGCCCGCGAGCAGTACTTC. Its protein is CASSYLIGAREQYF.

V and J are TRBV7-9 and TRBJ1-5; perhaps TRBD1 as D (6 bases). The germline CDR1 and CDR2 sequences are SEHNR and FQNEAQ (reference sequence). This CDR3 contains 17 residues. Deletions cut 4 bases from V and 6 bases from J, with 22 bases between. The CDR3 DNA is TGTGCCAGCAGCTCCACGACAGGACAGTCAGGCAGTCAGCCCCAGCATTTT. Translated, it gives CASSSTTGQSGSQPQHF.

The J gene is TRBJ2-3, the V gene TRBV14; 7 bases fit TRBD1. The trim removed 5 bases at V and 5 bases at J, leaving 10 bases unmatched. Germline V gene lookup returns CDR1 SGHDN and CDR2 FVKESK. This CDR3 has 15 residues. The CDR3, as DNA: TGTGCCAGCAGCATACGACAGGGATGGGAAGATACGCAGTATTTT. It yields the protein CASSIRQGWEDTQYF. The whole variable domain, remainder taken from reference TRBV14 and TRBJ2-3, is EAGVTQFPSHSVIEKGQTVTLRCDPISGHDNLYWYRRVMGKEIKFLLHFVKESKQDESGMPNNRFLAERTGGTYSTLKVQPAELEDSGVYFCASSIRQGWEDTQYFGPGTRLTVL.

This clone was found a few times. CDR3 protein: CASSQTEYGYTF. The CDR3 DNA reads TGTGCCAGCAGTCAGACAGAATATGGCTACACCTTC. The chain recombines TRBV28 with TRBJ1-2; a possible D gene is TRBD1 (5 bases). Trimming took off 5 bases at V and 5 bases at J, with 9 bases between the two ends. Germline CDR1 is MDHEN and CDR2 is SYDVKM. The CDR3 spans 12 residues.

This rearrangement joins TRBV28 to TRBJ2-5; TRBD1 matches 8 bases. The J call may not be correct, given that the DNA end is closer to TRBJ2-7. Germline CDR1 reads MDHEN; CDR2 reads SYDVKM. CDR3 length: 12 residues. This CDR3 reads CASSWTGYEQYF. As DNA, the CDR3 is TGTGCCAGCAGTTGGACAGGGTACGAGCAGTACTTC.

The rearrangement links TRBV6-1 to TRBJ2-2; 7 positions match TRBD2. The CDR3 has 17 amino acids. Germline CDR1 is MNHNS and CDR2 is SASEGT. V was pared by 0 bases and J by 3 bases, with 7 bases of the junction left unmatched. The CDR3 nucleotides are TGTGCCAGCAGTGAAGCCCATGGGACTACTCACACCGGGGAGCTGTTTTTT. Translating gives CASSEAHGTTHTGELFF.

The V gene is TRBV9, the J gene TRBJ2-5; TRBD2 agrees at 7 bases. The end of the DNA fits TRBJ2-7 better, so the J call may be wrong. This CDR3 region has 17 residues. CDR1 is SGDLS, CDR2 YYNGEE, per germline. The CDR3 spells CASSVAGWGGADGEQYF. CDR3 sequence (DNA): TGTGCCAGCAGCGTAGCCGGGTGGGGAGGGGCCGATGGCGAGCAGTACTTC.

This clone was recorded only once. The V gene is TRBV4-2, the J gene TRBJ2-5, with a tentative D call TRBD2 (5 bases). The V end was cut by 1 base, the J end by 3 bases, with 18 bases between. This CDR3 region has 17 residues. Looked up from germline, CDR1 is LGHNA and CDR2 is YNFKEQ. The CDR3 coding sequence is TGTGCCAGCAGCCAAGTGAGTAGAAGAGGGAAGGAAGAGACCCAGTACTTC. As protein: CASSQVSRRGKEETQYF.

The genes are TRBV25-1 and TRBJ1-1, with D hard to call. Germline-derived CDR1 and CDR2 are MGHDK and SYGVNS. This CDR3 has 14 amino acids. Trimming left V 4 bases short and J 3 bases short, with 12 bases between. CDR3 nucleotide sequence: TGTGCCAGCAGTGCGCCGGGTCGCTACACTGAAGCTTTCTTT. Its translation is CASSAPGRYTEAFF.

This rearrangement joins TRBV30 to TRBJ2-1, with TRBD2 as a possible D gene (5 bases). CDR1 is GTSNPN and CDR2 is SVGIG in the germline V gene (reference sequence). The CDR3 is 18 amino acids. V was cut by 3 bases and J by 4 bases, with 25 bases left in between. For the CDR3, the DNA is TGTGCCTGGAGCGTTGGTACCGACGAGCCTACGGGATACAATGAGCAGTTCTTC. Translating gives CAWSVGTDEPTGYNEQFF.

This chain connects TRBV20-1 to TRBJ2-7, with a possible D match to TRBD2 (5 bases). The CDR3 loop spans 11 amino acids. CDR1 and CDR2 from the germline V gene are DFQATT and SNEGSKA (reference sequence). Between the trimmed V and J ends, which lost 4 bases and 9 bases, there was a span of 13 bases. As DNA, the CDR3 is TGCAGTGCTACGGACTGCGAAGGGCAGTACTTC. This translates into CSATDCEGQYF.

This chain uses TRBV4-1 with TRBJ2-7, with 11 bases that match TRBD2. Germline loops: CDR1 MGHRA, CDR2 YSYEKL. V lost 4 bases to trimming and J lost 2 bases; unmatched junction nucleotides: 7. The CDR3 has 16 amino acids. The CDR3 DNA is TGCGCCAGCAGCCTCCGTGAGACTAGCGGGACCTACGAGCAGTACTTC. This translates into CASSLRETSGTYEQYF.

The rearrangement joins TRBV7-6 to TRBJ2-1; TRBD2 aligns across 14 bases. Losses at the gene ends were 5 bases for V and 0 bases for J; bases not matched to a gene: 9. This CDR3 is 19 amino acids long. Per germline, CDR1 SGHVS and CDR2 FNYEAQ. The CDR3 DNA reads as TGTGCCAGCAGCCCCCGACTAGCGGGGGGGCTGAGCTCCTACAATGAGCAGTTCTTC. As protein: CASSPRLAGGLSSYNEQFF.

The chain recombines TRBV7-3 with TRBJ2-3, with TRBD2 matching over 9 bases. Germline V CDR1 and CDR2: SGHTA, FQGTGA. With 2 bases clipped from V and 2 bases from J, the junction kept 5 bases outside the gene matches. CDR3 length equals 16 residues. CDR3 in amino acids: CASSLRAGGLTDTQYF. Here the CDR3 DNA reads TGTGCCAGCAGCTTACGAGCGGGGGGACTCACAGATACGCAGTATTTT.

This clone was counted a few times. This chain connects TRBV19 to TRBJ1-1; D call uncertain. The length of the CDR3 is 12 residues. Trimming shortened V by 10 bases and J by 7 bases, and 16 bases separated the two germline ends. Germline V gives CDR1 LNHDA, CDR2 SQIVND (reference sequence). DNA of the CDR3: TGTGCCACCCATACACCAGGTGGTGAAGCTTTCTTT. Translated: CATHTPGGEAFF.

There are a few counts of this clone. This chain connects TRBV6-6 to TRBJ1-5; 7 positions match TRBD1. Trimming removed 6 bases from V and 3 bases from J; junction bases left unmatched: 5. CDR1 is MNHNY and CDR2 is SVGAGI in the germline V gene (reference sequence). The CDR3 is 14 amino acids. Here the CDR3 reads CASSPGTDNQPQHF. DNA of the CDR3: TGTGCCAGCAGCCCCGGGACAGACAATCAGCCCCAGCATTTT.

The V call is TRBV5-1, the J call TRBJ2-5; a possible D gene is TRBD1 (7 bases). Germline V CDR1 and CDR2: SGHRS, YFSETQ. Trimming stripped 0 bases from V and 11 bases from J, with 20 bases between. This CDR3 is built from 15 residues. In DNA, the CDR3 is TGCGCCAGCAGCTTGGCCGGGGACTCCCAGGGGGAGCAGTACTTC. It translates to CASSLAGDSQGEQYF.